This TCR beta chain was found in a study of identical twins. This clonotype was observed a few times. In germline, CDR1 is DFQATT, CDR2 SNEGSKA (reference sequence). This CDR3 has 14 amino acids. J gave up 1 base and V 5 bases, and 5 bases lay outside the gene matches. A single record per CDR3 protein comes from TCRdb applying MiXCR to the 5' RACE reads. Counted here are more than 1.5 million distinct CDR3 sequences, less than 35% occurring once; the ten biggest clones make up 0.25% to 0.3%. The clonotype originates from a newborn girl in good health. V is TRBV20-1 and J is TRBJ1-2; TRBD1 aligns across 9 bases. The specimen was cord blood. CDR3 DNA: TGCAGTGCTCGGACAGGGGCCGGTAACTATGGCTACACCTTC. This gives the protein CSARTGAGNYGYTF.